This T cell receptor beta chain originates from a study of Graves' ophthalmopathy and Graves' hyperthyroidism. On the study more broadly: At the time of initial diagnosis and before any treatment, peripheral blood was collected. Whole-study findings and limits: Clonotypes were expanded in thyroid at above 0.001 frequency, and most also appeared in blood.

TCR beta CDR3 regions were amplified from RNA transcripts. The first round was an RT-PCR with HTBI primers, and the second round was a multiplex PCR. TCRdb passed the multiplex PCR reads through MiXCR, listing each CDR3 protein once. This table has hundreds of thousands of distinct CDR3 sequences, roughly 14% appearing once. This clonotype was seen only a few times. What it binds is not known. Enrollment excluded any patients with other autoimmune diseases, uncontrolled infections, pregnancy or lactation. Diagnosis used clinical symptoms, serum thyroxine, TRAb, thyroid ultrasound and orbital computed tomography. V lost 1 base to trimming and J lost 5 bases, with 8 bases between them. This CDR3 comprises 13 residues.

The sequenced material came from peripheral blood. The receptor was isolated from a woman under 30 with stable Graves' hyperthyroidism. V usage is TRBV12-3 or TRBV12-4 and J usage is TRBJ2-5; unclear D gene. CDR3 in DNA: TGTGCCAGCAGTTTAGTTTTTTTGGAGACCCAGTACTTC. Translated: CASSLVFLETQYF.